These 30 T cell receptor beta chains came from one sample sequenced in a study of OX40 agonist ivuxolimab in advanced cancers. The data were produced by immunoSEQ multiplex PCR, yet TCRdb's version contains in-frame clones alone and is incomplete. The sample shows 150,000 to 180,000 clones, roughly 92% of them seen only once. The specimen was CD4+ or CD8+ T cells sorted from blood, collected in a trial of the OX40 agonist ivuxolimab. These receptors came from an adult with an advanced solid tumor such as melanoma, head and neck, liver or kidney cancer.

This clone came up once. The V gene is TRBV11-3, the J gene TRBJ2-1, with a weak D call TRBD1 (6 bases). The CDR3 has 14 residues. CDR1 and CDR2 from the germline V gene are SGHNT and YENEEA. V lost 4 bases and J 5 bases, leaving 12 bases between the germline ends. The CDR3 bases are TGTGCCAGCAGCTGGGGGCCGGCCAACAATGAGCAGTTCTTC. Amino acid sequence: CASSWGPANNEQFF.

The V and J genes are TRBV6-9 and TRBJ1-2; 7 bases fit TRBD1. Germline CDR1 is MNHGY and CDR2 is SVAAGI. V gave up 3 bases and J gave up 4 bases; unmatched junction bases: 5. The length of the CDR3 is 14 residues. The CDR3 DNA follows: TGTGCCAGCAGTTACTTGGGACAGAGCTATGGCTACACCTTC. Translation gives CASSYLGQSYGYTF.

V and J are TRBV6-5 and TRBJ1-1, with TRBD1 matching over 7 bases. The CDR3 loop spans 13 amino acids. Germline V gene lookup returns CDR1 MNHEY and CDR2 SVGAGI. J gave up 7 bases and V 2 bases, and 4 bases lay outside the gene matches. The CDR3 region has the DNA TGTGCCAGCAGTTACGGCAGGGGGTTTGAAGCTTTCTTT. Protein sequence: CASSYGRGFEAFF.

The genes are TRBV9 and TRBJ1-4, with D possibly TRBD1 on 6 matching bases. Germline V gene sequence: CDR1 SGDLS, CDR2 YYNGEE. The length of the CDR3 is 15 residues. Trimming removed 3 bases from V and 6 bases from J, with 15 bases in between. The CDR3 DNA reads as TGTGCCAGCAGCGCGGGGGCAGGGGCGGATGAAAAACTGTTTTTT. Amino acids: CASSAGAGADEKLFF.

This chain joins TRBV5-1 and TRBJ2-1, with D perhaps TRBD1 (5 bases). Germline V gene data show CDR1 as SGHRS and CDR2 as YFSETQ. This CDR3 comprises 16 residues. V was clipped by 5 bases and J by 5 bases, with 20 bases between them. CDR3 nucleotides: TGCGCCAGCAGTCAACACCGATCAGGGTTAGACAATGAGCAGTTCTTC. Translation gives CASSQHRSGLDNEQFF.

This sequence joins TRBV6-5 and TRBJ1-2; D call uncertain. Trimming pared 0 bases from V and 6 bases from J, leaving 17 bases between. The CDR3 extends over 16 amino acids. In germline, CDR1 is MNHEY, CDR2 SVGAGI. The chain's CDR3 is CASSYSVQRSRHGYTF. CDR3 DNA sequence: TGTGCCAGCAGTTACTCCGTCCAGCGCAGCCGCCATGGCTACACCTTC.

This chain connects TRBV5-1 to TRBJ2-6; D not certain. The V and J ends lost 4 bases and 3 bases respectively, with 8 bases between them. This CDR3 has 14 amino acids. Germline loops: CDR1 SGHRS, CDR2 YFSETQ. The CDR3, as DNA: TGCGCCAGCAGCCCTAGTATTGGGGCCAACGTCCTGACTTTC. Translating gives CASSPSIGANVLTF. The entire variable domain, with the rest obtained from reference TRBV5-1 and TRBJ2-6, is as follows: KAGVTQTPRYLIKTRGQQVTLSCSPISGHRSVSWYQQTPGQGLQFLFEYFSETQRNKGNFPGRFSGRQFSNSRSEMNVSTLELGDSALYLCASSPSIGANVLTFGAGSRLTVL.

A single count supports this clone. V is TRBV6-5 and J is TRBJ2-7, with 7 bases aligning to TRBD1. The CDR3 consists of 13 residues. From germline, CDR1 is MNHEY and CDR2 SVGAGI. J lost 2 bases, V lost 6 bases, and 4 bases had no gene match. CDR3 in DNA: TGTGCCAGCAGGACAGGGAGAGCCTACGAGCAGTACTTC. Its protein product is CASRTGRAYEQYF.

The gene calls are TRBV4-3 and TRBJ2-3; TRBD1 might be the D (6 bases). Trimming shortened V by 2 bases and J by 5 bases, and 14 bases separated the two germline ends. This CDR3 spans 15 amino acids. Germline values: CDR1 LGHNA, CDR2 YSLEER. CDR3 bases: TGCGCCAGCAGCCAAACAGGGTCGGGATTAGATACGCAGTATTTT. Encoded protein: CASSQTGSGLDTQYF.

This clone came up a few times. V is TRBV27 and J is TRBJ1-1; possibly TRBD1 for D (6 bases). The CDR3 has 22 amino acids. V lost 2 bases, J lost 0 bases, and 31 bases lay in between. The germline V gene encodes CDR1 MNHEY and CDR2 SMNVEV (reference sequence). CDR3 sequence reads: CASSLKGERGLTSKLMNTEAFF. DNA for the CDR3: TGTGCCAGCAGTTTAAAGGGGGAACGGGGGCTAACATCGAAACTCATGAACACTGAAGCTTTCTTT.

This sequence joins TRBV19 and TRBJ1-3, with TRBD1 matching 7 bases. There are 15 residues in the CDR3. J lost 3 bases, V lost 5 bases, and 7 bases had no gene match. Germline CDR1 and CDR2: LNHDA and SQIVND (reference sequence). CDR3 region: CASSSRGTGGNTIYF. The CDR3 DNA follows: TGTGCCAGTAGTTCCAGGGGGACGGGTGGAAACACCATATATTTT.

V is TRBV5-4 and J is TRBJ2-7; unclear D gene. Per germline, CDR1 SGHNT and CDR2 YYREEE (reference sequence). V lost 4 bases to trimming and J lost 6 bases, with 14 bases between them. This CDR3 has 13 residues. The CDR3 DNA reads as TGTGCCAGCAGCGATAAGGGTCTTGCCGAGCAGTACTTC. It specifies CASSDKGLAEQYF.

The gene calls are TRBV6-5 and TRBJ2-7; perhaps TRBD2 as D (6 bases). Trimming pared 2 bases from V and 2 bases from J, leaving 13 bases between. Germline V CDR1 and CDR2: MNHEY, SVGAGI. CDR3 length: 15 residues. The CDR3 nucleotides read TGTGCCAGCAGTTACCCTAGCGCCCAGACCTACGAGCAGTACTTC. It codes for CASSYPSAQTYEQYF.

The CDR3 bases are TGTGCCAGCAGCGACAGGTCTGAAATAGAGGGGGCTTTCTTT. Translation gives CASSDRSEIEGAFF. V gene TRBV6-5 combines with J gene TRBJ1-1, with D maybe TRBD1 (6 bases). Looked up from germline, CDR1 is MNHEY and CDR2 is SVGAGI. The CDR3 is 14 residues long. V lost 6 bases and J 11 bases, leaving 22 bases between the germline ends.

This clone was counted once. This sequence joins TRBV9 and TRBJ2-7, with 12 bases matching TRBD2. This CDR3 comprises 15 residues. From germline, CDR1 is SGDLS and CDR2 YYNGEE. The junction had 4 bases not matched to a gene; V was cut back by 4 bases and J by 2 bases. The CDR3 DNA is TGTGCCAGCAGCCGGACTAGCGGGGCTACCTACGAGCAGTACTTC. The encoded protein is CASSRTSGATYEQYF. The variable domain in full, with the rest retrieved from reference TRBV9 and TRBJ2-7, is DSGVTQTPKHLITATGQRVTLRCSPRSGDLSVYWYQQSLDQGLQFLIQYYNGEERAKGNILERFSAQQFPDLHSELNLSSLELGDSALYFCASSRTSGATYEQYFGPGTRLTVT.

In its sample, this clone was seen once. The CDR3 DNA sequence: TGTGCCAGCAGCTTGGCGGGACAGGGAACCTTTGGCAATCAGCCCCAGCATTTT. This codes for CASSLAGQGTFGNQPQHF. This chain uses TRBV5-6 with TRBJ1-5, with TRBD1 matching over 9 bases. With 0 bases clipped from V and 2 bases from J, the junction kept 9 bases outside the gene matches. This CDR3 region has 18 residues. Germline V CDR1 and CDR2: SGHDT, YYEEEE.

This sequence joins TRBV28 and TRBJ1-2; TRBD1 matches at 7 bases. The germline gives CDR1 MDHEN, CDR2 SYDVKM. This CDR3 has 16 amino acids. V lost 6 bases, J lost 4 bases, and 14 bases stayed unmatched. The chain's CDR3 is CASSTRGGDLGYGYTF. In DNA form, the CDR3 reads TGTGCCAGCAGCACCAGGGGGGGGGATCTAGGCTATGGCTACACCTTC.

CDR3 in amino acids: CASSFVSGGWLGPGELFF. DNA of the CDR3: TGTGCCAGCAGCTTCGTCTCAGGGGGCTGGTTGGGTCCCGGGGAGCTGTTTTTT. This sequence joins TRBV5-6 and TRBJ2-2, with 8 positions matching TRBD1. The CDR3 length is 18 residues. The germline CDR1 and CDR2 sequences are SGHDT and YYEEEE. V gave up 2 bases and J gave up 6 bases; unmatched junction bases: 15.

This clone was counted a single time. This sequence joins TRBV19 and TRBJ2-7, with D perhaps given as TRBD1 or TRBD2 (5 bases each). Trimming removed 4 bases at V and 0 bases at J, with 13 bases between. The CDR3 covers 15 residues. CDR1 and CDR2 from the germline V gene are LNHDA and SQIVND (reference sequence). Here the CDR3 DNA reads TGTGCCAGTAGTACCATCGCCGGGGCCTCCTACGAGCAGTACTTC. Amino acid sequence: CASSTIAGASYEQYF.

J is TRBJ2-5 and V is TRBV18, with TRBD1 identical over 12 bases. Germline lookup yields CDR1 KGHSH and CDR2 LQKENI. Trimming removed 3 bases from V and 1 base from J; junction bases left unmatched: 3. The CDR3 loop spans 16 amino acids. This CDR3 reads CASSPLGQGAQETQYF. Written as DNA, the CDR3 is TGTGCCAGCTCACCCTTGGGACAGGGGGCCCAAGAGACCCAGTACTTC.

The chain uses TRBV2 and TRBJ2-5; D possibly corresponds to TRBD1 (5 bases). V shed 8 bases and J shed 5 bases, with 15 bases lying between them. Germline V lookup: CDR1 SNHLY, CDR2 FYNNEI. This CDR3 is built from 13 residues. The CDR3 DNA sequence: TGTGCCAGCGGTGGTCAGGGTGGGGAGACCCAGTACTTC. Translating it yields CASGGQGGETQYF.

V usage is TRBV10-3 and J usage is TRBJ2-7, with TRBD1 matching 8 bases. There are 17 residues in the CDR3. CDR1 is ENHRY and CDR2 is SYGVKD in the germline V gene. The junction had 13 bases not matched to a gene; V was cut back by 3 bases and J by 3 bases. CDR3 sequence reads: CAISDRHGQGTHYEQYF. As DNA, the CDR3 is TGTGCCATCAGTGACCGGCATGGACAGGGAACGCACTACGAGCAGTACTTC.

V and J are TRBV10-2 and TRBJ1-2, with D unresolved. The CDR3 extends over 13 amino acids. Per the germline V gene, CDR1 is WSHSY and CDR2 is SAAADI. Deletions cut 3 bases from V and 1 base from J, with 6 bases between. Here the CDR3 DNA reads TGCGCCAGCAGTGATAAGGGTAACTATGGCTACACCTTC. Its protein is CASSDKGNYGYTF.

As DNA, the CDR3 is TGCGCCAGCAGCCACAAGAGGAGCGGCTCTGTGGCAGATACGCAGTATTTT. It is translated as CASSHKRSGSVADTQYF. V and J are TRBV4-3 and TRBJ2-3, with a weak D call TRBD2 (5 bases). The CDR3 runs to 17 residues. The germline gives CDR1 LGHNA, CDR2 YSLEER. The V end lost 3 bases, the J end lost 4 bases, and 20 bases lay between the germline ends.

J is TRBJ2-7 and V is TRBV5-4; D is possibly TRBD1 (5 bases). V shed 1 base and J shed 3 bases, with 14 bases lying between them. Germline V gene lookup returns CDR1 SGHNT and CDR2 YYREEE (reference sequence). The CDR3 is 15 residues long. The CDR3 DNA sequence: TGTGCCAGCAGCTTGCAAAGGGGTAGCAGCTACGAGCAGTACTTC. It specifies CASSLQRGSSYEQYF.

J is TRBJ1-1 and V is TRBV11-1; TRBD1 matches at 7 bases. The CDR3 sequence is 13 residues long. Germline V gene data show CDR1 as SGHAT and CDR2 as FQDESV (reference sequence). V lost 6 bases and J lost 3; bases outside the gene matches: 4. The DNA for the CDR3 is TGTGCCAGCAGTCTTCAGGGGGACACTGAAGCTTTCTTT. Translation: CASSLQGDTEAFF.

The V and J genes are TRBV5-1 and TRBJ1-1; D is undetermined. Deletions cut 0 bases from V and 3 bases from J, with 15 bases between. The length of the CDR3 is 16 residues. The V gene's germline CDR1 is SGHRS and CDR2 YFSETQ. The CDR3 here is CASSLASGLRDTEAFF. The CDR3 region has the DNA TGCGCCAGCAGCTTGGCCTCGGGCCTCCGGGACACTGAAGCTTTCTTT.

The chain couples TRBV19 to TRBJ1-1; possible D gene TRBD1, 5 bases. The V end was cut by 8 bases, the J end by 3 bases, with 13 bases between. The germline gives CDR1 LNHDA, CDR2 SQIVND (reference sequence). The CDR3 totals 13 residues. The CDR3 DNA reads TGTGCCAGTGGGAGGGGAAAGGACACTGAAGCTTTCTTT. This translates into CASGRGKDTEAFF.

The J gene is TRBJ2-3, the V gene TRBV18, with 7 bases matching TRBD1. With V trimmed by 3 bases and J by 3 bases, 9 bases remained unmatched. CDR1 is KGHSH and CDR2 is LQKENI in the germline V gene. The CDR3 contains 16 residues. The CDR3 sequence: CASSPKMDRRTDTQYF. CDR3 bases: TGTGCCAGCTCACCGAAGATGGACAGGAGGACAGATACGCAGTATTTT.

This chain joins TRBV6-1 and TRBJ2-5, with a possible D match to TRBD1 (7 bases). CDR3 length: 13 amino acids. CDR1 MNHNS and CDR2 SASEGT come from the germline V gene. Trimming left V 3 bases short and J 5 bases short, with 10 bases between. CDR3 sequence: CASSETGRETQYF. The CDR3 region has the DNA TGTGCCAGCAGTGAGACAGGGAGGGAGACCCAGTACTTC.